These 14 T cell receptor beta chains were all obtained from the same sample, sequenced in a study of blood T cell repertoires in COVID-19. Produced via immunoSEQ multiplex PCR; TCRdb's table is partial and in-frame only. The profile shows approximately 160,000 clones, more than 75% of them singletons. The sequenced material came from PBMCs or T cells enriched from blood (not recorded which). All receptors come from a woman aged 50 to 60 who had recovered from COVID-19.

The chain is built from TRBV7-2 and TRBJ2-1; 7 bases fit TRBD2. Germline CDR1 is SGHTA and CDR2 is FQGNSA. The V gene end was trimmed by 1 base and the J gene end by 3 bases; junction bases not matched to a gene: 6. This CDR3 region has 16 residues. CDR3 sequence: CASSLGLAARYNEQFF. CDR3 sequence (DNA): TGTGCCAGCAGCTTAGGGCTAGCGGCCCGCTACAATGAGCAGTTCTTC.

The rearrangement links TRBV28 to TRBJ1-1; 7 bases are a match to TRBD1. The CDR3 contains 14 residues. V shed 1 base, J shed 4 bases, and the junction held 3 bases outside the gene matches. Germline V gives CDR1 MDHEN, CDR2 SYDVKM. DNA of the CDR3: TGTGCCAGCAGTTTATCGCAGGGGGGCACTGAAGCTTTCTTT. As protein: CASSLSQGGTEAFF. The whole variable domain, remainder taken from reference TRBV28 and TRBJ1-1, is DVKVTQSSRYLVKRTGEKVFLECVQDMDHENMFWYRQDPGLGLRLIYFSYDVKMKEKGDIPEGYSVSREKKERFSLILESASTNQTSMYLCASSLSQGGTEAFFGQGTRLTVV.

The chain couples TRBV2 to TRBJ2-7; weak D call: TRBD2 (7 bases). The CDR3 consists of 15 residues. V lost 7 bases to trimming and J lost 2 bases, with 18 bases between them. Germline V gene sequence: CDR1 SNHLY, CDR2 FYNNEI. The CDR3 sequence is CASKGGLAATYEQYF. In nucleotides, the CDR3 is TGTGCCAGCAAAGGGGGGCTAGCGGCTACCTACGAGCAGTACTTC. The variable domain in full, with the rest retrieved from reference TRBV2 and TRBJ2-7, is EPEVTQTPSHQVTQMGQEVILRCVPISNHLYFYWYRQILGQKVEFLVSFYNNEISEKSEIFDDQFSVERPDGSNFTLKIRSTKLEDSAMYFCASKGGLAATYEQYFGPGTRLTVT.

The gene calls are TRBV9 and TRBJ2-7, with D hard to call. This CDR3 comprises 14 residues. CDR1 SGDLS and CDR2 YYNGEE come from the germline V gene. Trimming cost V 4 bases and J 4 bases, with 15 bases left between them. The CDR3 here is CASSTRLNSYEQYF. The CDR3 DNA is TGTGCCAGCAGCACGAGACTGAATTCTTACGAGCAGTACTTC.

This clone has just a few counts. The chain combines TRBV27 with TRBJ1-5, with 9 bases lining up with TRBD1. The CDR3 consists of 17 residues. CDR1 MNHEY and CDR2 SMNVEV come from the germline V gene (reference sequence). Germline trimming cut 6 bases from V and 4 bases from J; bases unmatched to any gene: 13. The CDR3 sequence: CASSLRGTGSSNQPQHF. CDR3 in DNA: TGTGCCAGCAGCTTAAGGGGGACAGGGAGCAGTAATCAGCCCCAGCATTTT.

The chain couples TRBV7-2 to TRBJ1-1, with D unclear. V was cut by 4 bases and J by 0 bases, with 12 bases left in between. The CDR3 runs 15 residues. Germline values: CDR1 SGHTA, CDR2 FQGNSA. The CDR3 coding sequence is TGTGCCAGCAGCTCCCTAGGGAGCATGAACACTGAAGCTTTCTTT. Encoded protein: CASSSLGSMNTEAFF.

V usage is TRBV2 and J usage is TRBJ1-2, with 8 bases that match TRBD1. The CDR3 consists of 15 residues. With V trimmed by 7 bases and J by 8 bases, 15 bases remained unmatched. CDR1 SNHLY and CDR2 FYNNEI come from the germline V gene. CDR3 loop: CASISSTDRAYGYTF. The DNA for the CDR3 is TGTGCCAGCATCTCCTCGACGGACAGGGCGTACGGCTACACCTTC.

The rearrangement uses TRBV29-1 and TRBJ2-5; 9 bases are a match to TRBD2. The J call may not be correct, given that the DNA end is closer to TRBJ2-7. The CDR3 has 15 amino acids. The germline V gene has CDR1 SQVTM and CDR2 ANQGSEA. CDR3 nucleotides: TGCAGCGTTACTACTATAGCGGGAGCTAACCACGAGCAGTACTTC. Translation gives CSVTTIAGANHEQYF.

The chain links TRBV20-1 to TRBJ1-2; 7 nucleotides align to TRBD1. With V trimmed by 3 bases and J by 3 bases, 13 bases remained unmatched. In germline, CDR1 is DFQATT, CDR2 SNEGSKA (reference sequence). This CDR3 has 16 residues. CDR3 nucleotides: TGCAGTGCTAGTAAGGGCCAAACAGGGGTTGACTATGGCTACACCTTC. Amino acids: CSASKGQTGVDYGYTF.

CDR3 coding DNA: TGTGCCAGCAGCCAACGGGATTCAACTAATGAAAAACTGTTTTTT. Translated: CASSQRDSTNEKLFF. The gene calls are TRBV6-5 and TRBJ1-4; D unclear. CDR3 length: 15 residues. V was cut by 6 bases and J by 0 bases, with 11 bases left in between. Germline loops: CDR1 MNHEY, CDR2 SVGAGI.

The V and J genes are TRBV6-2 or TRBV6-3 and TRBJ1-1; TRBD1 matches 7 bases. The V segment lost 2 bases and the J segment 1 base; nucleotides outside the gene matches: 10. CDR1 is MNHEY, CDR2 SVGEGT, per germline. This CDR3 comprises 17 residues. Written as DNA, the CDR3 is TGTGCCAGCAGTTACGCTCCCCCGGGACAGAAGAACACTGAAGCTTTCTTT. This codes for CASSYAPPGQKNTEAFF.

The chain links TRBV7-8 to TRBJ2-3, with D tentatively TRBD2 (5 bases). V was trimmed by 1 base and J by 0 bases, leaving 8 bases between them. Germline CDR1 is SGHVS and CDR2 is FQNEAQ. This CDR3 is built from 15 residues. The chain's CDR3 is CASSLGPGSTDTQYF. DNA of the CDR3: TGTGCCAGCAGCTTAGGACCGGGGAGCACAGATACGCAGTATTTT.

The genes are TRBV30 and TRBJ2-1; TRBD2 agrees at 14 bases. The germline CDR1 and CDR2 sequences are GTSNPN and SVGIG (reference sequence). With V trimmed by 2 bases and J by 8 bases, 17 bases remained unmatched. CDR3 length equals 19 residues. The CDR3 DNA reads TGTGCCTGGAGTAGAAGGCGGACTAGCGGGAGGAGGGTCCCCGATGAGCAGTTCTTC. Translation gives CAWSRRRTSGRRVPDEQFF. The variable domain in full, with the rest retrieved from reference TRBV30 and TRBJ2-1, is SQTIHQWPATLVQPVGSPLSLECTVEGTSNPNLYWYRQAAGRGLQLLFYSVGIGQISSEVPQNLSASRPQDRQFILSSKKLLLSDSGFYLCAWSRRRTSGRRVPDEQFFGPGTRLTVL.

Note on this clone: The same CDR3 also results from other DNA sequences found in this sample. The rearrangement joins TRBV19 to TRBJ2-7; tentative D call: TRBD1 (5 bases). This CDR3 region has 13 residues. The V gene lost 3 bases and the J gene lost 3 bases, with 9 bases spanning the gap. Per the germline V gene, CDR1 is LNHDA and CDR2 is SQIVND (reference sequence). Written as DNA, the CDR3 is TGTGCCAGTAGTATTAATAGGGGCTACGAGCAGTACTTC. This sequence encodes CASSINRGYEQYF.